What follows is one T cell receptor (beta chain) and its context. This clone was detected only once. What this receptor recognizes is not known. No base qualities exist here, and no much larger clone lies one base off it. The data derive from a study of shared clonotypes between healthy human individuals (dated by TCRdb to about 2020). For context, the study as a whole: Two women and a few men aged 18 to 49 years were included in the cohort. To increase sequencing depth and limit assay-specific biases, TCR repertoire library preparation and sequencing were carried out by different laboratories using diverse techniques. Leukapheresis yielded between about 0.85 and 10 billion PBMCs per donor. The study deeply sequenced blood TCR repertoires of several healthy adults to estimate repertoire size and the extent of clonotype sharing between individuals.

The research as a whole found: The small number of donors limited the genetic and exposure-history diversity represented. Sampling was restricted to blood, and TCR repertoires in tissue are likely to differ from TCR repertoires in blood. Pairwise subsampling indicated that sequencing depth was expected to affect the degree of clonotype sharing among donors.

At the junction V is shortened by 8 bases and J by 3 bases; bases outside the gene matches: 9. The CDR3 runs 16 amino acids, cysteine and phenylalanine included. Only the CDR3 DNA is retained, 48 bases long and in frame from the first base. Taken from the germline V gene (reference sequence), the CDR1 and CDR2 loops are LNHDA and SQIVND. The donors were healthy, HIV-negative adults who had no recently reported acute infections or vaccinations. Every donor was a Caucasian adult living in Nashville, Tennessee, USA. For unsorted samples, 96 million or so PBMCs were counted, and genomic DNA was extracted using the QIAamp DNA Blood Mini kit. After blood collection by leukapheresis, PBMCs were isolated using Ficoll-Histopaque density gradient centrifugation and then cryopreserved in the vapor phase of liquid nitrogen. Using the deep immunoSEQ assay, multiplex PCR amplified TCR CDR3 regions from genomic DNA. Extracted genomic DNA from each cell subset was distributed evenly across all wells of several immunoSEQ 96-well plates, and each plate was treated as a replicate. For unsorted PBMC, 250 to 350 ng of genomic DNA, equivalent to roughly 30,000 T cell genomes, went into each replicate PCR. Unsorted PBMC genomic DNA was sequenced across ten immunoSEQ deep assay plates. Purified libraries were measured with a Qubit 3.0 fluorometer, size-checked on a Bioanalyzer 2100, and measured again with the KAPA Library Quantification kit. Every immunoSEQ 96-well plate was sequenced on a separate single-read 150-cycle Illumina NextSeq 550 flow cell. The original pipeline was this. Because the immunoSEQ output held only junctional sequences and lacked quality scores, the filtering could not match the filtering applied to full-length reads. Sequences were annotated with PyIR, a Python wrapper for IgBLAST v1.9, and V/J genes and CDR3 were assigned using IMGT germline references. Reads were removed for weak V/J assignments (E-value above 1e-6), missing CDR3, stop codons, out-of-frame junctions, or ambiguous translated residues. A V3J clonotype was defined by an identical inferred V gene, J gene, and CDR3 amino acid sequence. The percentage overlap between two repertoires was calculated by dividing the number of shared unique clonotypes by the size of the smaller repertoire. Three approaches were used to assess repertoire richness: RTK rarefaction, the Chao1 estimator, and Recon v2.1 estimates of unobserved clonotypes. This is the immuneACCESS table as TCRdb keeps it, with only in-frame sequences that have V and J called. A part of the clones is gone; compared with another copy, unresolved V genes explain less than half, and the rest is unexplained. The V and J calls and clone size are taken from that table; D and trimming were inferred from the DNA. This sample is represented by about 490,000 clones; around 80% of them were singletons. The top ten constitute around 12% of the sample.

Recombination linked TRBV19 to TRBJ2-1, with 11 junctional bases fitting TRBD2. The receptor comes from a woman in her forties in good health. Some clones in this sample may be carry-over from other donors' samples. Input material: PBMCs. The CDR3 loop reads CASAYSGRANYNEQFF. The sequenced DNA: TGTGCCAGTGCTTATAGCGGGAGGGCGAACTACAATGAGCAGTTCTTC.